Listed here are 18 T cell receptor beta chains from one sample, sequenced in a study of CD8 T cells in Susac syndrome. Random hexamers were used to reverse transcribe an amount of roughly 0.45 to 1 ug RNA. A single record per CDR3 protein comes from TCRdb applying MiXCR to the immunoSEQ multiplex PCR reads. In the table there are hundreds of thousands of distinct CDR3 sequences, 90% to 97% of which are singletons. Specimen: CD4+ T cells from PBMCs. The source is a human donor with Susac syndrome.

The V and J genes are TRBV7-3 and TRBJ2-2, with D perhaps given as TRBD1 or TRBD2 (5 bases each). Germline assignment: CDR1 SGHTA and CDR2 FQGTGA. Between the trimmed V and J ends, which lost 5 bases and 6 bases, there was a span of 13 bases. The length of the CDR3 is 14 residues. CDR3 loop: CASSPGLGAGELFF. The CDR3 DNA sequence: TGTGCCAGCAGCCCCGGACTGGGGGCCGGGGAGCTGTTTTTT.

As DNA, the CDR3 is TGCGCCAGCAGCTTGGAACCGAACACCGGGGAGCTGTTTTTT. It is translated as CASSLEPNTGELFF. The V and J genes are TRBV5-1 and TRBJ2-2; D gene uncertain. This CDR3 contains 14 residues. Trimming stripped 0 bases from V and 0 bases from J, with 3 bases between. The germline V gene encodes CDR1 SGHRS and CDR2 YFSETQ.

This sequence joins TRBV5-1 and TRBJ1-4; D unclear. Germline values: CDR1 SGHRS, CDR2 YFSETQ. CDR3 size: 14 residues. V dropped 2 bases and J dropped 8 bases, with 13 bases sitting between them. The CDR3 region has the DNA TGCGCCAGCAGCTTAGGGATGGAATCCGAAAAACTGTTTTTT. Translated: CASSLGMESEKLFF.

This sequence joins TRBV28 and TRBJ2-3; 11 bases are a match to TRBD2. Trimming removed 11 bases from V and 4 bases from J; junction bases left unmatched: 11. This CDR3 region has 15 residues. CDR1 is MDHEN, CDR2 SYDVKM, per germline. Here the CDR3 reads CAVLGLAEVPDTQYF. CDR3 sequence (DNA): TGTGCCGTCCTGGGACTAGCGGAGGTGCCAGATACGCAGTATTTT.

This chain uses TRBV5-1 with TRBJ2-5, with a possible D match to TRBD2 (6 bases). The CDR3 sequence is 15 residues long. The V and J ends lost 4 bases and 5 bases respectively, with 18 bases between them. Germline assignment: CDR1 SGHRS and CDR2 YFSETQ. Here the CDR3 reads CASSPGDLFRETQYF. CDR3 in DNA: TGCGCCAGCAGCCCGGGGGACCTATTTCGGGAGACCCAGTACTTC.

V is TRBV5-1 and J is TRBJ1-1, with 11 bases matching TRBD1. The germline CDR1 and CDR2 sequences are SGHRS and YFSETQ. The CDR3 has 15 residues. J was trimmed by 5 bases and V by 0 bases; bases with no gene match: 3. CDR3 sequence: CASSLGDRGGTEAFF. CDR3 in DNA: TGCGCCAGCAGCTTGGGGGACAGGGGGGGTACTGAAGCTTTCTTT.

Here the CDR3 reads CASSKRGEQYF. In nucleotides, the CDR3 is TGTGCCAGCAGCAAAAGGGGCGAGCAGTACTTC. This sequence joins TRBV21-1 and TRBJ2-7; the listed D gene, TRBD1, was not tested against the DNA. TRBV21-1 is shown as a pseudogene. The CDR3 runs 11 residues.

The gene calls are TRBV20-1 and TRBJ2-3; 14 bases fit TRBD2. The V gene's germline CDR1 is DFQATT and CDR2 SNEGSKA (reference sequence). This CDR3 spans 17 amino acids. The V and J ends lost 5 bases and 4 bases, in that order; junction bases with no gene match: 11. The CDR3 DNA reads TGCAGTGCTCCTCCGGGACTAGCGGGGGTGTTGGCAGATACGCAGTATTTT. Its protein is CSAPPGLAGVLADTQYF.

V usage is TRBV3-1 and J usage is TRBJ2-1; 9 bases line up with TRBD2. V was clipped by 0 bases and J by 5 bases; unmatched bases: 8. The CDR3 length is 17 residues. Germline loops: CDR1 LGHDT, CDR2 YNNKEL (reference sequence). CDR3 bases: TGTGCCAGCAGCCAAGATCTAGGTAGCGGGAGTAACAATGAGCAGTTCTTC. Protein product: CASSQDLGSGSNNEQFF.

This sequence joins TRBV20-1 and TRBJ2-3; D ambiguous. The CDR3 consists of 13 residues. Germline V gives CDR1 DFQATT, CDR2 SNEGSKA (reference sequence). V was cut by 5 bases and J by 3 bases, with 12 bases left in between. CDR3 DNA sequence: TGCAGTGCTCCCACCTCTGGGACAGATACGCAGTATTTT. This codes for CSAPTSGTDTQYF.

This clonotype was detected once. This chain links TRBV20-1 with TRBJ1-2, with a possible D match to TRBD1 (5 bases). With 3 bases removed from V and 5 bases from J, the gap between germline ends came to 19 bases. The CDR3 is 15 residues long. From germline, CDR1 is DFQATT and CDR2 SNEGSKA (reference sequence). As DNA, the CDR3 is TGCAGTGCTAGGTCGACAGCCAACCAGAAGTATGGCTACACCTTC. Translation: CSARSTANQKYGYTF.

Note on this clonotype: One end of the junction fails to match germline, which may point to a read error. The CDR3 here is CASTSDQGGEQFF. The CDR3 coding sequence is TGTGCTAGCACCTCCGACCAGGGCGGGGAGCAGTTCTTC. The J gene is TRBJ2-1, the V gene TRBV7-7; tentatively, D is TRBD1 or TRBD2 (5 bases each). Per the germline V gene, CDR1 is SSHAT and CDR2 is FNYEAQ (reference sequence). The CDR3 is made up of 13 amino acids.

The chain employs TRBV30 and TRBJ2-1; 14 nucleotides align to TRBD2. The trim removed 0 bases at V and 9 bases at J, leaving 7 bases unmatched. The CDR3 is 16 amino acids. CDR1 is GTSNPN and CDR2 is SVGIG in the germline V gene (reference sequence). The CDR3 region is CAWSVQGTSGRGEQFF. The DNA of the CDR3 is TGTGCCTGGAGTGTCCAAGGGACTAGCGGGAGAGGTGAGCAGTTCTTC.

The gene calls are TRBV28 and TRBJ2-7; D is ambiguous. Germline loops: CDR1 MDHEN, CDR2 SYDVKM. CDR3 length: 15 amino acids. Deletions cut 5 bases from V and 0 bases from J, with 14 bases between. CDR3 loop: CASSPPAISSYEQYF. CDR3 DNA sequence: TGTGCCAGCAGTCCTCCAGCGATCAGCTCCTACGAGCAGTACTTC. The full variable domain, with the rest looked up from reference TRBV28 and TRBJ2-7, is DVKVTQSSRYLVKRTGEKVFLECVQDMDHENMFWYRQDPGLGLRLIYFSYDVKMKEKGDIPEGYSVSREKKERFSLILESASTNQTSMYLCASSPPAISSYEQYFGPGTRLTVT.

Only one count was recorded for this clonotype. The V call is TRBV12-3 or TRBV12-4, the J call TRBJ1-5, with 7 bases matching TRBD1. The CDR3 is 12 residues long. J was trimmed by 11 bases and V by 6 bases; bases with no gene match: 7. The CDR3 DNA is TGTGCCAGCAGGAGACAGGGATCGACCCAGCATTTT. It is translated as CASRRQGSTQHF.

V and J are TRBV28 and TRBJ2-2; the D gene is possibly TRBD2 (5 bases). The CDR3 consists of 14 residues. Trimming removed 4 bases from V and 7 bases from J, with 13 bases in between. Germline CDR1 reads MDHEN; CDR2 reads SYDVKM. The CDR3 loop is CASSSILAGGELFF. CDR3 coding DNA: TGTGCCAGCAGTTCCATTCTAGCCGGCGGGGAGCTGTTTTTT.

This chain joins TRBV29-1 and TRBJ2-7; possibly TRBD2 for D (6 bases). The CDR3 loop spans 13 amino acids. In germline, CDR1 is SQVTM, CDR2 ANQGSEA. Between the trimmed V and J ends, which lost 5 bases and 4 bases, there was a span of 15 bases. The DNA of the CDR3 is TGCAGCGTTTTGGAGGGGTCCACGTACGAGCAGTACTTC. Amino acids: CSVLEGSTYEQYF.

A single count supports this clonotype. The rearrangement joins TRBV5-1 to TRBJ2-5; D is uncertain. V was cut by 1 base and J by 2 bases, with 12 bases left in between. This CDR3 is 15 amino acids long. Germline-derived CDR1 and CDR2 are SGHRS and YFSETQ. CDR3 loop: CASSLSASKQETQYF. In DNA, the CDR3 is TGCGCCAGCAGCTTGTCGGCCAGCAAGCAAGAGACCCAGTACTTC.